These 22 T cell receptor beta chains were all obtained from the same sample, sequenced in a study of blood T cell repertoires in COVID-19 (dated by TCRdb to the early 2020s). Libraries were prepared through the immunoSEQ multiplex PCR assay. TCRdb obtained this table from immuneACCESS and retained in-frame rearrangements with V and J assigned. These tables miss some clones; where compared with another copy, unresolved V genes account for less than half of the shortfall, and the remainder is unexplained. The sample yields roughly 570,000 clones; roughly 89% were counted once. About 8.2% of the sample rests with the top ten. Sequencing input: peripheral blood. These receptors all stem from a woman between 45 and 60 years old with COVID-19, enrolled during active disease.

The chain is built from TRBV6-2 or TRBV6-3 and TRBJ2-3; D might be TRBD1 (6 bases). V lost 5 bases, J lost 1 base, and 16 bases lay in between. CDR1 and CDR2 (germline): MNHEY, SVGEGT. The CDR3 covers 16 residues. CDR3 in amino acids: CASSLRDKYGTDTQYF. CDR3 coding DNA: TGTGCCAGCAGTCTAAGGGACAAATACGGCACAGATACGCAGTATTTT.

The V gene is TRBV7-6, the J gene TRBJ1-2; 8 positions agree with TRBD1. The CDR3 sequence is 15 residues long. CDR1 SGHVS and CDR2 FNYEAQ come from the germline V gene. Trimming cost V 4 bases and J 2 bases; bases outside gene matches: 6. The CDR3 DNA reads TGTGCCAGCAGCTCCCTGACAGGGGCCAACTATGGCTACACCTTC. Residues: CASSSLTGANYGYTF.

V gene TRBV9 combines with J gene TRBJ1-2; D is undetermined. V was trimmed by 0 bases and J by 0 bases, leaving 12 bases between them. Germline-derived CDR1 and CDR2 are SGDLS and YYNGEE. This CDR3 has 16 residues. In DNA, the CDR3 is TGTGCCAGCAGCGTAGGGGCCCGGGAGACTAACTATGGCTACACCTTC. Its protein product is CASSVGARETNYGYTF. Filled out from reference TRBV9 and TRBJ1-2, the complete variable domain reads DSGVTQTPKHLITATGQRVTLRCSPRSGDLSVYWYQQSLDQGLQFLIQYYNGEERAKGNILERFSAQQFPDLHSELNLSSLELGDSALYFCASSVGARETNYGYTFGSGTRLTVV.

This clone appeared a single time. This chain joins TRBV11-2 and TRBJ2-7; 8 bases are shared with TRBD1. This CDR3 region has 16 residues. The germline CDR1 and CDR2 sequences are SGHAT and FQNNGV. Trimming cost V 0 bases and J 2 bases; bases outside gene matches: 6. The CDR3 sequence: CASSLDGGTGPYEQYF. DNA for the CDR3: TGTGCCAGCAGCTTAGATGGGGGGACAGGACCCTACGAGCAGTACTTC.

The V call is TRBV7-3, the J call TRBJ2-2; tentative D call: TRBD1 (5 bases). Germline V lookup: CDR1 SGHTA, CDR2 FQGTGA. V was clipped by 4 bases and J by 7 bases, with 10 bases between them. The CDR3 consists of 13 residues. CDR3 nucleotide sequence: TGTGCCAGCAGCTCCTCCAGGGTCGGGGAGCTGTTTTTT. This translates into CASSSSRVGELFF.

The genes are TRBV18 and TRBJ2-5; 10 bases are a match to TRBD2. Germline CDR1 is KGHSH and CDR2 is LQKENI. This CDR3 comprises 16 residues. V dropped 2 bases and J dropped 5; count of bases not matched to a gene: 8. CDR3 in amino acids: CASSPAASGGRETQYF. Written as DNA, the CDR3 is TGTGCCAGCTCACCAGCAGCTAGCGGGGGCAGGGAGACCCAGTACTTC. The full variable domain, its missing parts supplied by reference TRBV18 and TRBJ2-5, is NAGVMQNPRHLVRRRGQEARLRCSPMKGHSHVYWYRQLPEEGLKFMVYLQKENIIDESGMPKERFSAEFPKEGPSILRIQQVVRGDSAAYFCASSPAASGGRETQYFGPGTRLLVL.

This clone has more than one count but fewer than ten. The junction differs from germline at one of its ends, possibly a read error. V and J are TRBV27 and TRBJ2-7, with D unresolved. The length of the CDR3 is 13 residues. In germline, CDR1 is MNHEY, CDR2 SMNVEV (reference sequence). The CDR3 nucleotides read TGTGCCAGCAGCTTATTTCGGCGAGGAGAGCAGTACTTC. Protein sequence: CASSLFRRGEQYF.

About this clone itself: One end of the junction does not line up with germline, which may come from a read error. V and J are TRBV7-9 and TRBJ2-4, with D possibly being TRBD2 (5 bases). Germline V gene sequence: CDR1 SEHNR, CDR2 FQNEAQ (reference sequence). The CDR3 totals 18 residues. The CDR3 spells CASSLASSSSGRRNIQYF. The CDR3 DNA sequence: TGTGCCAGCAGCCTAGCCTCCAGTAGTTCAGGAAGGAGGAACATTCAGTACTTC.

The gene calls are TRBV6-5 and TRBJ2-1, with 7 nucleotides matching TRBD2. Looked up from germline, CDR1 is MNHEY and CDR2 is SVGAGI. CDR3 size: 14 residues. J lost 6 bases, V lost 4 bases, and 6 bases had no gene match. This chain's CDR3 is CASSWPAGTNEQFF. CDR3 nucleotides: TGTGCCAGCAGTTGGCCAGCGGGGACCAATGAGCAGTTCTTC.

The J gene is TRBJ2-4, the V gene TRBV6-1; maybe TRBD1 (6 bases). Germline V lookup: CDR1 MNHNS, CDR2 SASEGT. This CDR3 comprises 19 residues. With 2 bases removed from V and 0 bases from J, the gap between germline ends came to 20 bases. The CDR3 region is CASSESVTGALLAKNIQYF. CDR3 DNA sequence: TGTGCCAGCAGTGAATCTGTGACAGGAGCCCTATTAGCCAAAAACATTCAGTACTTC.

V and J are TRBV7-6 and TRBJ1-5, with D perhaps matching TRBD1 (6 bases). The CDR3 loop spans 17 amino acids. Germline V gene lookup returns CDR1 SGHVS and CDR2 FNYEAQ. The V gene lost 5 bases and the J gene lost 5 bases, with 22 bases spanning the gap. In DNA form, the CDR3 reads TGTGCCAGCAGCCCCGGGGTGCTTGGGGGCGAGGATCAGCCCCAGCATTTT. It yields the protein CASSPGVLGGEDQPQHF.

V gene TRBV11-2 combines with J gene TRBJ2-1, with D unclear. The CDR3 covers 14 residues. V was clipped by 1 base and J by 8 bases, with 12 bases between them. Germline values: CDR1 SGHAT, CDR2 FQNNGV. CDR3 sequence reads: CASSLAPGTDEQFF. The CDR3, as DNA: TGTGCCAGCAGCTTAGCCCCGGGTACCGATGAGCAGTTCTTC.

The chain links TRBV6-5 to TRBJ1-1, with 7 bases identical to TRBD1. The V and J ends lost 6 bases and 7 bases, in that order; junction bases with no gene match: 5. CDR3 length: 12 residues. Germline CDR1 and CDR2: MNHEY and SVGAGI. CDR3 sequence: CASRRQGGEAFF. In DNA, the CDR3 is TGTGCCAGCAGGAGACAGGGCGGTGAAGCTTTCTTT.

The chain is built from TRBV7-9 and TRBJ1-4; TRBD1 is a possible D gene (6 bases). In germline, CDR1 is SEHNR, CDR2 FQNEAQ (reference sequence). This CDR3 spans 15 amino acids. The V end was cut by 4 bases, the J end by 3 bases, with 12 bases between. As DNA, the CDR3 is TGTGCCAGCAGCTCAACAGGGAGCCCTAATGAAAAACTGTTTTTT. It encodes CASSSTGSPNEKLFF.

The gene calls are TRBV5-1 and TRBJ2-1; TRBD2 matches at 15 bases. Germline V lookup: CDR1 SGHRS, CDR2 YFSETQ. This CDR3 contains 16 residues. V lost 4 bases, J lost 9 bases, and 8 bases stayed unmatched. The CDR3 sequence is CASSDRTSGGASEQFF. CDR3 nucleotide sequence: TGCGCCAGCAGCGACCGGACTAGCGGGGGGGCTTCTGAGCAGTTCTTC.

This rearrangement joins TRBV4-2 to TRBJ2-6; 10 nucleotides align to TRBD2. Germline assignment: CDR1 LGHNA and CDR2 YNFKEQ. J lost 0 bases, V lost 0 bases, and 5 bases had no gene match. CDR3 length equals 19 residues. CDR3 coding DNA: TGTGCCAGCAGCCAAGATCGAGCGGGGGGGAGCTCTGGGGCCAACGTCCTGACTTTC. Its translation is CASSQDRAGGSSGANVLTF.

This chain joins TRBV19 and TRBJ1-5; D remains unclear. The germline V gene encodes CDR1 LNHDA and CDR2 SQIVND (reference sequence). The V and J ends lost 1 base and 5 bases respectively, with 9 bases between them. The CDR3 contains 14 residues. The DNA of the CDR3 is TGTGCCAGTAGTATAGTGAGGCCGGATCAGCCCCAGCATTTT. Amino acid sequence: CASSIVRPDQPQHF.

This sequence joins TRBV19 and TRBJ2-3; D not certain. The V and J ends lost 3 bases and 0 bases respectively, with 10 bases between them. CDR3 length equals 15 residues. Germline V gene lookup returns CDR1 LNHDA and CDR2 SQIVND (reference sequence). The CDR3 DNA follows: TGTGCCAGTAGTATTCGGGTCTCAAGCACAGATACGCAGTATTTT. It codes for CASSIRVSSTDTQYF. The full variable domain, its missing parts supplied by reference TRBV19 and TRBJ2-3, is DGGITQSPKYLFRKEGQNVTLSCEQNLNHDAMYWYRQDPGQGLRLIYYSQIVNDFQKGDIAEGYSVSREKKESFPLTVTSAQKNPTAFYLCASSIRVSSTDTQYFGPGTRLTVL.

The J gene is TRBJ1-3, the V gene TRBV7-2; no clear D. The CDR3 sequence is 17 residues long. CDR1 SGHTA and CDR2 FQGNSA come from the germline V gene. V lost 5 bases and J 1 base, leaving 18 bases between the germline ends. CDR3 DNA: TGTGCCAGCAGCCGCCTGTTGCTAGGCGGGTCTGGAAACACCATATATTTT. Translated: CASSRLLLGGSGNTIYF.

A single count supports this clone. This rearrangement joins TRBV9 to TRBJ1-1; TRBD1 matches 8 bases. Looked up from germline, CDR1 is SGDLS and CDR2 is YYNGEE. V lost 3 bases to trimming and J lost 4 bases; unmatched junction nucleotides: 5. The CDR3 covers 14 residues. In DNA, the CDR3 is TGTGCCAGCAGCGGATTGACAGGGGCCACTGAAGCTTTCTTT. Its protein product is CASSGLTGATEAFF.

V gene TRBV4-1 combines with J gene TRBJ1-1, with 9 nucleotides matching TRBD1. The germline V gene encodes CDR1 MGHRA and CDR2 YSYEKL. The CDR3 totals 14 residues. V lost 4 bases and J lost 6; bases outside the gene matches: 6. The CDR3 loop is CASSLTGTGPEAFF. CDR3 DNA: TGCGCCAGCAGCCTTACCGGGACAGGGCCTGAAGCTTTCTTT.

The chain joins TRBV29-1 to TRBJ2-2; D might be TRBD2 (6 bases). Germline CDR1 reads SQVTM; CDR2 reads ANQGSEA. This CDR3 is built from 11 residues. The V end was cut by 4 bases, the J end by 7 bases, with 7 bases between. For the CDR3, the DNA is TGCAGCGTTGGGCGGGACGGGGAGCTGTTTTTT. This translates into CSVGRDGELFF.